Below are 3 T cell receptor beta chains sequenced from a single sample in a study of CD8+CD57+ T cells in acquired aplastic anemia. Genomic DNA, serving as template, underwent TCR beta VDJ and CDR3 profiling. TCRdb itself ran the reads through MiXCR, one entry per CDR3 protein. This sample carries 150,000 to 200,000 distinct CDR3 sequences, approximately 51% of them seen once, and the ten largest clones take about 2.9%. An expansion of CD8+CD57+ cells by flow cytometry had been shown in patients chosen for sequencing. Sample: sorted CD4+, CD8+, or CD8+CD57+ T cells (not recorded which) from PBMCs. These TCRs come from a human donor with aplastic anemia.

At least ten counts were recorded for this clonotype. In DNA, the CDR3 is TGTGCCAGCAGCGCAATGACAGGGACAGATACGCAGTATTTT. This gives the protein CASSAMTGTDTQYF. The genes are TRBV5-4 and TRBJ2-3; TRBD1 matches 7 bases. V lost 4 bases, J lost 3 bases, and 5 bases stayed unmatched. The CDR3 consists of 14 residues. CDR1 and CDR2 from the germline V gene are SGHNT and YYREEE (reference sequence).

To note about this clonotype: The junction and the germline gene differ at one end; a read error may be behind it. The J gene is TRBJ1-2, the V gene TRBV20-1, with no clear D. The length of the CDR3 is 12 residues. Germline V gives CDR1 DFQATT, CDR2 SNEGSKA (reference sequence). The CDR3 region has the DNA TGCGGTGCTAGAGGTCTGGGAGTTGGCTACACCTTC. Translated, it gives CGARGLGVGYTF.

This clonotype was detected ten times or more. The CDR3 nucleotides read TGTGCCAGCAGTGTTTCGACAGGGTACGGAACTGAAGCTTTCTTT. It yields the protein CASSVSTGYGTEAFF. The genes are TRBV25-1 and TRBJ1-1; TRBD1 matches at 7 bases. V lost 4 bases to trimming and J lost 5 bases; unmatched junction nucleotides: 10. This CDR3 region has 15 residues. The germline gives CDR1 MGHDK, CDR2 SYGVNS.